This T cell receptor beta chain was retrieved from a study of blood T cell repertoires in COVID-19. About the study: Specimens from acute and convalescent COVID-19 originated in the United States, Italy and Spain. From T cells, B-cell-depleted T cells, or PBMCs came the material, which was cDNA or gDNA.

In the study's own analysis: Nucleated cell counts were estimated from reference gene primer amplification. Profiling relied on immunoSEQ multiplex PCR, and the TCRdb table lists in-frame clones only, not all of them. V, J and clone size were drawn from that table, and D and trimming were deduced from the DNA. The data contain 250,000 to 350,000 clones, roughly 86% of them singletons. The CDR3 is 13 amino acids. Germline trimming cut 5 bases from V and 7 bases from J; bases unmatched to any gene: 5. Germline V lookup: CDR1 SGHAT, CDR2 FQNNGV. Sequences were obtained from peripheral blood. The chain is built from TRBV11-2 and TRBJ2-5; 9 bases line up with TRBD1. The TCR comes from a man between 18 and 35 years old with active or convalescent COVID-19. CDR3 DNA: TGTGCCAGCAGCCGACAGGGGGAGGGGACCCAGTACTTC. Translation: CASSRQGEGTQYF.